This is a list of T cell receptor beta chains from one sample in a study of cytomegalovirus exposure and HLA in healthy donors. Data came from immunoSEQ multiplex PCR; TCRdb stores just in-frame clones and leaves some out. The data contain 150,000 to 180,000 clones, 80% to 90% of them singletons. Sequencing input: PBMCs. The origin of the receptors is a woman younger than 35 in good health and CMV-seronegative. Both conserved end residues are part of each CDR3. Fields, in order: D gene, J gene, CDR3 length, V gene, clone size, CDR3 protein, CDR3 DNA. A D gene is named only where the DNA matches it firmly. Clone size, where shown, is once, few, many, or a class for clones that have expanded.

NA TRBJ2-5 15 TRBV5-1 once CASSPLRGGQETQYF TGCGCCAGCAGCCCACTGAGGGGGGGGCAAGAGACCCAGTACTTC
NA TRBJ2-7 14 TRBV5-1 NA CASCIGQSSYEQYF TGCGCCAGCTGTATCGGACAGAGCTCCTACGAGCAGTACTTC
NA TRBJ1-6 14 TRBV11-2 NA CASSIGLGNSPLHF TGTGCCAGCAGCATCGGCCTCGGGAATTCACCCCTCCACTTT
NA TRBJ2-5 16 TRBV5-1 few CASSLTGRVSQETQYF TGCGCCAGCAGCTTGACAGGCAGGGTGAGCCAAGAGACCCAGTACTTC
TRBD1 TRBJ1-5 14 TRBV28 NA CASSYTGGGQPQHF TGTGCCAGCAGCTATACAGGGGGAGGTCAGCCCCAGCATTTT
TRBD1 TRBJ1-3 15 TRBV28 NA CASSPRDRVGNTIYF TGTGCCAGCAGTCCCCGGGACAGGGTCGGAAACACCATATATTTT
NA TRBJ1-4 16 TRBV11-2 NA CASSHPTSGLNEKLFF TGTGCCAGCAGCCACCCCACGAGCGGATTAAATGAAAAACTGTTTTTT
NA TRBJ2-7 14 TRBV7-2 NA CASGPGGQTYEQYF TGTGCCAGCGGTCCCGGGGGACAGACCTACGAGCAGTACTTC
TRBD1 TRBJ1-6 15 TRBV27 NA CASSRETGWDSPLHF TGTGCCAGCAGTCGAGAGACAGGGTGGGATTCACCCCTCCACTTT
NA TRBJ2-3 17 TRBV11-3 NA CASSLGLGYSEGDTQYF TGTGCCAGCAGCTTAGGATTAGGGTACTCCGAGGGAGATACGCAGTATTTT
TRBD1 TRBJ2-2 20 TRBV27 NA CASRPTGVRTPTRGTGELFF TGTGCCAGCAGACCCACAGGGGTAAGAACGCCCACACGAGGCACCGGGGAGCTGTTTTTT
NA TRBJ2-3 16 TRBV5-1 NA CASSLAAGSIADTQYF TGCGCCAGCAGCTTGGCGGCAGGGTCCATCGCAGATACGCAGTATTTT
TRBD2 TRBJ2-5 14 TRBV5-4 NA CASSREAGGQTQYF TGTGCCAGCAGCCGCGAGGCGGGAGGACAGACCCAGTACTTC
TRBD2 TRBJ2-5 15 TRBV11-3 NA CASSPGLAAEETQYF TGTGCCAGCAGCCCGGGACTAGCGGCGGAAGAGACCCAGTACTTC
NA TRBJ2-1 13 TRBV15 NA CATSRTRDNEQFF TGTGCCACCAGCAGAACTAGGGACAATGAGCAGTTCTTC
NA TRBJ2-7 13 TRBV15 NA CATSVNPGDEQYF TGTGCCACCTCAGTCAATCCGGGGGACGAGCAGTACTTC
NA TRBJ2-3 16 TRBV21-1 NA CASSKGGGGFTDTQYF TGTGCCAGCAGCAAAGGGGGGGGCGGGTTCACAGATACGCAGTATTTT
NA TRBJ2-5 15 TRBV5-1 NA CASSLADRGQETQYF TGCGCCAGCAGCTTGGCGGACAGAGGTCAAGAGACCCAGTACTTC